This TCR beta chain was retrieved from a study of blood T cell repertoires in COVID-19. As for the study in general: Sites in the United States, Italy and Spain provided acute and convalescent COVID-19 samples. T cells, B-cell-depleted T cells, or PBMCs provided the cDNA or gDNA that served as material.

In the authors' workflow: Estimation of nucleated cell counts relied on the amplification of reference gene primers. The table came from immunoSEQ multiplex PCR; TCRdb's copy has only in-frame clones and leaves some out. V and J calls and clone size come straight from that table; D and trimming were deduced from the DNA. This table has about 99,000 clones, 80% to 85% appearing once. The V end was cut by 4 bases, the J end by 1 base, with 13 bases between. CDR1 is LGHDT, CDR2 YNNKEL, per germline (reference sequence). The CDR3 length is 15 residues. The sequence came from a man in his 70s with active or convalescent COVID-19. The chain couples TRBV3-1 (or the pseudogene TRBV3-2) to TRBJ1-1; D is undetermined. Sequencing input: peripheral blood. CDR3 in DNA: TGTGCCAGCAGCCCGAAACAGATTCGGAACACTGAAGCTTTCTTT. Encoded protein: CASSPKQIRNTEAFF.